Sequencing of this TCR beta chain was carried out in a study of T cells and copy number aberrations in small-cell lung cancer. Notes on the study in general: All specimens were formalin-fixed paraffin-embedded tissue, which is known to introduce sequencing artifacts.

Data came from immunoSEQ multiplex PCR; TCRdb stores just in-frame clones and leaves some out. Of approximately 6,600 clones detected, about 72% appear once; the ten largest clones hold about 9.7%. As for this clone: Its cognate antigen is unknown.

This clonotype was sampled from a woman in her 70s with small cell lung cancer. Some clones in this sample may be carry-over from other donors' samples. Sequencing was carried out using normal tissue next to the tumor.

The CDR3 DNA reads TGCGCCAGCAGCCAAGATCAGGATGTTGGGGTTGGGAGGTACTATGGCTACACCTTC. Amino acids: CASSQDQDVGVGRYYGYTF. The genes are TRBV4-3 and TRBJ1-2; D is ambiguous. Germline CDR1 and CDR2: LGHNA and YSLEER. The CDR3 is 19 amino acids. The ends were cut back, 0 bases at V and 3 bases at J, with 23 bases in the middle.